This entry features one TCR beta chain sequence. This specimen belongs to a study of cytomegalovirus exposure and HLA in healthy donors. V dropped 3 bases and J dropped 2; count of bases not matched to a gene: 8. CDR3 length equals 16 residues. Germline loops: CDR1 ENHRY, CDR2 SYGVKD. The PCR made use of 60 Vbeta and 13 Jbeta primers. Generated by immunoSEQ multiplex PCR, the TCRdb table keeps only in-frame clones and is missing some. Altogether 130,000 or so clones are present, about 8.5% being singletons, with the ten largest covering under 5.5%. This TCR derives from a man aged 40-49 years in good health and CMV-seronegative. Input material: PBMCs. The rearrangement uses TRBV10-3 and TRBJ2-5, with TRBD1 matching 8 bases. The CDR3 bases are TGTGCCATCAGTGAAGCCCTGACAGGGGTTCAAGAGACCCAGTACTTC. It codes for CAISEALTGVQETQYF.